What follows are 15 T cell receptor beta chains derived from one specimen sequenced in a study of T cell clonality in common variable immunodeficiency. Study findings and constraints: Fewer deletions and N-nucleotide insertions were reportedly seen in common variable immunodeficiency TCR beta sequences.

Clones were read by immunoSEQ multiplex PCR, and TCRdb kept only the in-frame ones, dropping some. This set yields about 35,000 clones and no singletons; the top ten hold under 30%. These receptors' antigens are unknown. The material sequenced was peripheral blood mononuclear cells. These receptors came from a human donor with common variable immunodeficiency.

This clone was counted between two and nine times. The CDR3: CASSFSGSAYNEQFF. The sequenced part of the CDR3 DNA is TGCGCCAGCAGCTTTAGCGGGAGTGCCTACAATGAG. The chain is built from TRBV5-1 and TRBJ2-1, with 9 bases fitting TRBD2. The read ends 3 residues early relative to the CDR3; the germline J gene fills the gap. The V and J ends lost 2 bases and 2 bases, in that order; junction bases with no gene match: 2. Germline CDR1 and CDR2: SGHRS and YFSETQ. The CDR3 runs 15 residues.

This clone has at least ten counts. From the germline J gene comes the end of the CDR3, since the read stops 3 residues before it. The chain uses TRBV7-3 and TRBJ1-1; the match to TRBD1 covers 9 bases. Looked up from germline, CDR1 is SGHTA and CDR2 is FQGTGA. With 5 bases clipped from V and 1 base from J, the junction kept 8 bases outside the gene matches. The CDR3 loop spans 16 amino acids. CDR3 sequence: CASSLGQGHPNTEAFF. The part of the CDR3 DNA that was read is TGTGCCAGCAGCCTGGGACAGGGCCACCCGAACACTGAA.

A word on this clone: The read falls 3 residues short of the CDR3 end, and the missing part is taken from the germline J gene. The chain employs TRBV7-8 and TRBJ2-7; TRBD2 might be the D (6 bases). Germline lookup yields CDR1 SGHVS and CDR2 FQNEAQ. This CDR3 is built from 16 residues. Deletions cut 4 bases from V and 0 bases from J, with 16 bases between. The sequenced CDR3 bases are TGTGCCAGCAGCTGGGGTACCGGGACTCGCTCCTACGAG. This gives the protein CASSWGTGTRSYE. The entire CDR3 reads CASSWGTGTRSYEQYF.

This clone was seen more than once but under ten times. The observed sequence ends 3 residues before the CDR3 terminus, with the missing tail filled in from the germline J gene. This chain connects TRBV5-6 to TRBJ1-2; D possibly corresponds to TRBD1 (6 bases). The germline CDR1 and CDR2 sequences are SGHDT and YYEEEE. V lost 0 bases and J 7 bases, leaving 10 bases between the germline ends. This CDR3 is 13 amino acids long. CDR3 in amino acids: CASSLDRAVGYTF. Incomplete CDR3 DNA: TGTGCCAGCAGCTTGGACAGGGCGGTTGGC. The whole variable domain, remainder taken from reference TRBV5-6 and TRBJ1-2, is DAGVTQSPTHLIKTRGQQVTLRCSPKSGHDTVSWYQQALGQGPQFIFQYYEEEERQRGNFPDRFSGHQFPNYSSELNVNALLLGDSALYLCASSLDRAVGYTFGSGTRLTVV.

This clone turned up a few times. This likely reflects a read error, since a far larger clone is one base away. The CDR3 extends 3 residues past the end of the read, so its final part is completed from the germline J gene. The V gene is TRBV7-9, the J gene TRBJ2-7, with TRBD1 identical over 9 bases. Germline V gene data show CDR1 as SEHNR and CDR2 as FQNEAQ (reference sequence). This CDR3 contains 14 residues. CDR3 loop: CSSSTADRGYEQYF. The covered CDR3 bases are TGTTCCAGCAGCACCGCGGACAGGGGATACGAG.

There are many counts of this clone. The CDR3 is cut off 3 residues early in the read; its end comes from the germline J gene. The chain joins TRBV19 to TRBJ1-1; 8 bases agree with TRBD1. Germline-derived CDR1 and CDR2 are LNHDA and SQIVND (reference sequence). The J segment lost 5 bases and the V segment lost 6 bases, leaving 17 bases of the junction unmatched. This CDR3 has 17 residues. Partial CDR3 DNA: TGTGCCAGTAGACCTGGACAGGGTGTTGTTTTTTGGACTGAA. Translated, it gives CASRPGQGVVFWTE. The whole CDR3 region reads CASRPGQGVVFWTEAFF. The variable domain in full, with the rest retrieved from reference TRBV19 and TRBJ1-1, is DGGITQSPKYLFRKEGQNVTLSCEQNLNHDAMYWYRQDPGQGLRLIYYSQIVNDFQKGDIAEGYSVSREKKESFPLTVTSAQKNPTAFYLCASRPGQGVVFWTEAFFGQGTRLTVV.

As for this clone: The read terminates 3 residues ahead of where the CDR3 ends, so the germline J gene completes it. V gene TRBV10-2 combines with J gene TRBJ2-5, with 12 bases identical to TRBD2. The ends lost 6 bases at V and 5 bases at J; junction bases unmatched: 7. The CDR3 is 15 residues long. Germline CDR1 and CDR2: WSHSY and SAAADI. CDR3 DNA (partial): TGCGCCAGCAGCGTGACTAGCGGGAGCGGGGAGACC. It encodes CASSVTSGSGET. The whole CDR3 region reads CASSVTSGSGETQYF.

This clone was observed a handful of times. From the germline J gene comes the end of the CDR3, since the read stops 3 residues before it. The chain carries TRBV5-1 and TRBJ2-7, with a tentative D call TRBD1 (5 bases). The germline V gene encodes CDR1 SGHRS and CDR2 YFSETQ. V was shortened by 0 bases and J by 5 bases, with 15 bases between the two germline ends. The CDR3 sequence is 15 residues long. The CDR3 region is CASSLAGSQADEQYF. The CDR3 bases that were read are TGCGCCAGCAGCTTGGCCGGCTCACAGGCGGACGAG.

The DNA read from the CDR3 is TGTGCCAGCAGCTTAAGAGGGAACACTGAA. It codes for CASSLRGNTE. The whole CDR3 is CASSLRGNTEAFF. This rearrangement joins TRBV7-3 to TRBJ1-1; D unclear. The read stops 3 residues short of the end of the CDR3; the missing end is completed from the germline J gene. The CDR3 is 13 residues long. Trimming shortened V by 1 base and J by 1 base, and 4 bases separated the two germline ends. CDR1 and CDR2 (germline): SGHTA, FQGTGA.

This clone was seen ten or more times. The read comes to an end 3 residues before the CDR3 does, leaving the germline J gene to fill in the end. The genes are TRBV7-9 and TRBJ2-2; 7 nucleotides match TRBD1. CDR3 length: 15 residues. Germline CDR1 reads SEHNR; CDR2 reads FQNEAQ (reference sequence). Trimming took 5 bases from V and 5 from J; bases not matched to a gene: 8. CDR3 sequence reads: CASSHTGERTGELFF. The CDR3 DNA, read in part, is TGTGCCAGCAGCCATACAGGGGAGAGGACCGGGGAG.

This clone was found many times. The CDR3 end is not reached by the read, which stops 3 residues before it; the germline J gene fills it in. The gene calls are TRBV7-2 and TRBJ2-5, with 8 nucleotides matching TRBD2. The CDR3 runs to 14 residues. The ends lost 5 bases at V and 5 bases at J; junction bases unmatched: 7. Germline V gene sequence: CDR1 SGHTA, CDR2 FQGNSA. Incomplete CDR3 DNA: TGTGCCAGCAGCCAAGCGGGGGTGGGGGAGACC. The encoded protein is CASSQAGVGET. The whole CDR3 protein is CASSQAGVGETQYF. Looking up the rest from reference TRBV7-2 and TRBJ2-5 gives the full variable domain: GAGVSQSPSNKVTEKGKDVELRCDPISGHTALYWYRQSLGQGLEFLIYFQGNSAPDKSGLPSDRFSAERTGGSVSTLTIQRTQQEDSAVYLCASSQAGVGETQYFGPGTRLLVL.

In its sample, this clone was seen many times. The read gets to within 3 residues of the CDR3 end, and the germline J gene fills in the rest. The chain joins TRBV19 to TRBJ2-6; no definite D call. CDR1 and CDR2 from the germline V gene are LNHDA and SQIVND (reference sequence). This CDR3 spans 15 amino acids. V was clipped by 1 base and J by 0 bases, with 4 bases between them. The chain's CDR3 is CASSIVSSGANVLTF. The covered CDR3 bases are TGTGCCAGTAGTATAGTTAGCTCTGGGGCCAACGTC.

This clone has only a few counts. The read terminates 3 residues ahead of where the CDR3 ends, so the germline J gene completes it. The chain uses TRBV11-2 and TRBJ2-1, with TRBD2 identical over 7 bases. This CDR3 comprises 15 residues. Germline V gene data show CDR1 as SGHAT and CDR2 as FQNNGV. V lost 5 bases and J lost 4; bases outside the gene matches: 8. CDR3 sequence reads: CASSRTSVGYNEQFF. The part of the CDR3 DNA that was read is TGTGCCAGCAGCCGTACTAGCGTTGGATACAATGAG.

As concerns this clone: The CDR3 end lies 3 residues beyond the end of the read and is filled in from the germline J gene. The J gene is TRBJ2-7, the V gene TRBV18; D might be TRBD1 (5 bases). This CDR3 is built from 12 residues. Trimming removed 3 bases at V and 4 bases at J, with 7 bases between. Germline V gene data show CDR1 as KGHSH and CDR2 as LQKENI. CDR3 sequence: CASSPRQYEQYF. Incomplete CDR3 DNA: TGTGCCAGCTCACCTAGACAGTACGAG.

The CDR3 bases that were read are TGTGCCAGCAGCCCTAGTGGAGGGGGCGGC. It yields the protein CASSPSGGGG. The entire CDR3 protein is CASSPSGGGGYTF. The chain couples TRBV7-9 to TRBJ1-2; TRBD1 agrees at 7 bases. The read ends 3 residues early relative to the CDR3; the germline J gene fills the gap. Germline-derived CDR1 and CDR2 are SEHNR and FQNEAQ (reference sequence). The CDR3 has 13 residues.